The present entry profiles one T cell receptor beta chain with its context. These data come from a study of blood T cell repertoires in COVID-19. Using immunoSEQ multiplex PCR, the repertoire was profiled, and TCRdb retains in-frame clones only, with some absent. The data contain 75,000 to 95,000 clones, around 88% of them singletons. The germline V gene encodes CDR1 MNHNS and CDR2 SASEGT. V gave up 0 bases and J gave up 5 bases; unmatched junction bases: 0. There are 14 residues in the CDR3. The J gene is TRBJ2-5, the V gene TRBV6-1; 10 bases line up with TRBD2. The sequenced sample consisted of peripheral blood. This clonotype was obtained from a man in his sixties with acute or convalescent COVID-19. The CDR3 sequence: CASSEASGGETQYF. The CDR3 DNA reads TGTGCCAGCAGTGAAGCTAGCGGGGGGGAGACCCAGTACTTC.